These 31 T cell receptor beta chains originate from one sample sequenced in a study of tumor and adjacent non-tumor tissue in lung cancer. No cell sorting was done before RNA was extracted from the tissue. The library came from three nested PCR rounds adapted from ARM-PCR protocols. TCRdb re-analysed the multiplex PCR reads in MiXCR, keeping a single row per CDR3 protein. The table records 75,000 to 100,000 distinct CDR3 sequences, less than 80% of them present only once. The sequenced sample was lung tumor tissue. The receptors were sampled from a man in his fifties or sixties with non-small cell lung cancer.

With respect to this clonotype: Germline is not matched at one junction end, which may reflect a read error. V and J are TRBV12-3 or TRBV12-4 and TRBJ2-4; 7 bases are shared with TRBD1. The CDR3 length is 15 residues. The CDR3, as DNA: TGTCCCAGCAGTTTCGACAGGGTAGCCAAAGACATTCAGTACTTC. Amino acids: CPSSFDRVAKDIQYF.

This CDR3 is CASSPETSVSWANVLTF. The CDR3 DNA sequence: TGTGCCAGCAGTCCTGAGACTTCTGTCTCGTGGGCCAACGTCCTGACTTTC. The chain links TRBV12-3 or TRBV12-4 to TRBJ2-6; D gene unclear. V lost 5 bases to trimming and J lost 5 bases, with 19 bases between them. The CDR3 length is 17 residues.

The chain uses TRBV13 and TRBJ2-7; D not resolved. The germline gives CDR1 PRHDT, CDR2 FYEKMQ (reference sequence). This CDR3 comprises 14 residues. This CDR3 is CVSSFSGKSYEQYF. The CDR3 nucleotides are TGTGTTAGCAGCTTTTCAGGCAAATCCTACGAGCAGTACTTC. The complete variable domain, with remaining parts taken from reference TRBV13 and TRBJ2-7, reads AAGVIQSPRHLIKEKRETATLKCYPIPRHDTVYWYQQGPGQDPQFLISFYEKMQSDKGSIPDRFSAQQFSDYHSELNMSSLELGDSALYFCVSSFSGKSYEQYFGPGTRLTVT.

Comment on this clonotype: A read error is likely, as this CDR3 ends without the conserved phenylalanine or tryptophan. No DNA is shown, since the ends of the CDR3 on it are uncertain; the CDR3 is the one TCRdb lists. The V gene is TRBV4-1, the J gene TRBJ1-1; TRBD1 is taken as the D call from the table, unchecked against the DNA. The CDR3 length is 12 residues, termini included. Germline V gene lookup returns CDR1 MGHRA and CDR2 YSYEKL. The CDR3 region is CASNSGTGEAVI.

This clonotype was recorded at least ten times. The genes are TRBV20-1 and TRBJ2-5, with D unclear. Germline V lookup: CDR1 DFQATT, CDR2 SNEGSKA (reference sequence). The CDR3 extends over 12 amino acids. V lost 1 base, J lost 3 bases, and 6 bases lay in between. In DNA, the CDR3 is TGCAGTGCTAGAGGCCCGAAAGAGACCCAGTACTTC. It encodes CSARGPKETQYF.

A word on this clonotype: The junction departs from germline at one end; a sequencing error may be responsible. V is TRBV30 and J is TRBJ1-5; 10 positions match TRBD1. Germline V gene sequence: CDR1 GTSNPN, CDR2 SVGIG (reference sequence). The CDR3 consists of 14 residues. The CDR3 bases are TGTGTCTGGACAGGGGGACGCGGCAGTCATCCCCAGCATTTT. Translation: CVWTGGRGSHPQHF.

A few counts support this clonotype. With a much larger clone just one base away, this may be a read error. The chain carries TRBV5-4 and TRBJ2-3; 13 bases are a match to TRBD2. Germline values: CDR1 SGHNT, CDR2 YYREEE (reference sequence). V lost 6 bases to trimming and J lost 2 bases; unmatched junction nucleotides: 6. This CDR3 contains 16 residues. The CDR3 is CASNSGLAGDTDTQYF. In nucleotides, the CDR3 is TGTGCCAGCAACTCCGGACTAGCGGGGGACACAGATACGCAGTATTTT. Full variable domain (outside the CDR3, taken from reference TRBV5-4 and TRBJ2-3): ETGVTQSPTHLIKTRGQQVTLRCSSQSGHNTVSWYQQALGQGPQFIFQYYREEENGRGNFPPRFSGLQFPNYSSELNVNALELDDSALYLCASNSGLAGDTDTQYFGPGTRLTVL.

The rearrangement uses TRBV7-2 and TRBJ1-1; 10 bases match TRBD1. In germline, CDR1 is SGHTA, CDR2 FQGNSA. The J segment lost 5 bases and the V segment lost 3 bases, leaving 3 bases of the junction unmatched. The CDR3 contains 14 residues. The DNA of the CDR3 is TGTGCCAGCAGCTTTGGACAGGGGGTTACTGAAGCTTTCTTT. It codes for CASSFGQGVTEAFF.

This clonotype was seen many times. This chain links TRBV12-3 or TRBV12-4 with TRBJ2-1; the match to TRBD2 covers 7 bases. CDR3 length: 14 residues. J lost 16 bases, V lost 6 bases, and 18 bases had no gene match. The CDR3 region has the DNA TGTGCCAGCAGGAGGGAGGGAGGCAACAATGAGCCCTTCTTC. Translation gives CASRREGGNNEPFF.

This clonotype was seen ten or more times. The genes are TRBV5-1 and TRBJ2-5, with a weak D call TRBD1 (5 bases). Trimming stripped 0 bases from V and 1 base from J, with 7 bases between. Germline assignment: CDR1 SGHRS and CDR2 YFSETQ. This CDR3 comprises 14 residues. The CDR3 coding sequence is TGCGCCAGCAGCTTGGTAGACAGCCAAGAGACCCAGTACTTC. As protein: CASSLVDSQETQYF.

This clonotype was seen only a few times. A much larger clone lies a single base off, so this may be a read error. The chain employs TRBV5-4 and TRBJ2-2, with a tentative D call TRBD2 (6 bases). Germline V gives CDR1 SGHNT, CDR2 YYREEE (reference sequence). The CDR3 contains 14 residues. The CDR3 region has the DNA TGTGCCAGCAGCTTGAGGTTAGAGACCGGGGGGCTGTTTTTT. Translating it yields CASSLRLETGGLFF.

Of note for this clonotype: It may be a read error: a sequence one base away is much more abundant. The chain is built from TRBV11-2 and TRBJ2-2, with 7 bases identical to TRBD1. CDR1 SGHAT and CDR2 FQNNGV come from the germline V gene. This CDR3 is built from 14 residues. The ends lost 6 bases at V and 1 base at J; junction bases unmatched: 2. CDR3 protein: CASRRTGNTGELFF. CDR3 DNA: TGTGCCAGCAGAAGGACAGGGAACACCGGGGAGCTGTTTTTT. Full variable domain (missing parts from reference TRBV11-2 and TRBJ2-2): EAGVAQSPRYKIIEKRQSVAFWCNPISGHATLYWYQQILGQGPKLLIQFQNNGVVDDSQLPKDRFSAERLKGVDSTLKIQPAKLEDSAVYLCASRRTGNTGELFFGEGSRLTVL.

The chain couples TRBV29-1 to TRBJ2-1; D uncertain. The CDR3 runs 14 residues. Germline V gene lookup returns CDR1 SQVTM and CDR2 ANQGSEA. The CDR3 DNA reads TGCAACACCGACACGTCAAGCTCCTACAATGAGCAGTTCTTC. Its protein is CNTDTSSSYNEQFF.

With respect to this clonotype: Compared with germline, one end of the junction differs, possibly owing to a read error. The rearrangement uses TRBV12-3 or TRBV12-4 and TRBJ2-2, with 8 bases aligning to TRBD1. CDR3 length equals 15 residues. For the CDR3, the DNA is TGTGCCAACAGTACAGGACAGGGTGGCACCGGGGTGCTGTTTTTT. It codes for CANSTGQGGTGVLFF.

With regard to this clonotype: A read error may produce the germline difference seen at one junction end. The CDR3 nucleotides are TGTACCAGCAGCTCGACATGGGGGAGAGAGACCCAGTACTTC. This sequence encodes CTSSSTWGRETQYF. This chain joins TRBV28 and TRBJ2-5; either TRBD1 or TRBD2 may fit D (5 bases each). Germline V gives CDR1 MDHEN, CDR2 SYDVKM. CDR3 size: 14 residues.

About this clonotype: One junction end disagrees with the germline gene, perhaps due to a read error. The chain couples TRBV4-2 to TRBJ1-2; D perhaps matches TRBD1 (6 bases). Germline values: CDR1 LGHNA, CDR2 YNFKEQ. The CDR3 length is 15 residues. CDR3 protein: CASSQVSGVDYSYTF. In DNA, the CDR3 is TGTGCCAGCAGCCAAGTGTCAGGGGTGGACTATAGCTACACCTTT.

On this clonotype: The DNA is left out, because the CDR3 cannot be placed on it with certainty; the CDR3 is given as TCRdb lists it. This chain uses TRBV12-3 or TRBV12-4 with TRBJ1-6; TRBD1 was called by the table and not checked on the DNA. The CDR3 extends over 18 residues, inclusive of both ends. The CDR3 spells CASNFWGPGTVANSPPHF.

This clonotype appeared once. Mismatch with germline at one junction end may stem from a read error. This chain uses TRBV4-3 with TRBJ1-4; D call uncertain. Germline V CDR1 and CDR2: LGHNA, YSLEER. The CDR3 contains 14 residues. CDR3 protein: CASSPVVTNEKLFF. In DNA form, the CDR3 reads TGCGCCAGCAGCCCAGTGGTCACTAATGAGAAACTGTTTTTT.

This chain uses TRBV5-1 with TRBJ2-1; D may be TRBD1 or TRBD2 (5 bases each). The CDR3 extends over 16 amino acids. CDR1 is SGHRS, CDR2 YFSETQ, per germline. V was cut by 1 base and J by 5 bases, with 16 bases left in between. In nucleotides, the CDR3 is TGCGCCAGCAGCTTGATCAGAGGGACGGTCAACAATGAGCAGTTCTTC. Translation gives CASSLIRGTVNNEQFF.

This clonotype was counted ten times or more. This sequence joins TRBV12-3 or TRBV12-4 and TRBJ2-2; weak D call: TRBD1 (5 bases). Trimming pared 3 bases from V and 11 bases from J, leaving 13 bases between. The CDR3 runs 13 residues. CDR3 coding DNA: TGTGCCAGCAGTTTCCAGGGCTTCGAAGAGCTGTTTTTT. This encodes CASSFQGFEELFF.

The chain links TRBV11-3 to TRBJ2-1, with D uncertain. This CDR3 spans 14 amino acids. The germline V gene encodes CDR1 SGHNT and CDR2 YENEEA. The CDR3 nucleotides are TGTGCTAGTAGCTTAGATTTTGAGGACGGTGAGCAGTTCTTC. Translated: CASSLDFEDGEQFF.

About this clonotype itself: It may be a read error: a sequence one base away is much more abundant. J is TRBJ1-5 and V is TRBV6-6; D gene unclear. The germline V gene has CDR1 MNHNY and CDR2 SVGAGI (reference sequence). The CDR3 extends over 12 amino acids. The CDR3 region is CAISYAVQPQHF. In DNA form, the CDR3 reads TGTGCCATCAGTTACGCGGTTCAGCCCCAGCATTTT.

This clonotype came up a few times. At one end, the junction sequence differs from germline, possibly due to a read error. This chain joins TRBV6-2 or TRBV6-3 and TRBJ2-1, with 8 nucleotides matching TRBD2. The CDR3 covers 15 residues. The germline gives CDR1 MNHEY, CDR2 SVGEGT. In DNA, the CDR3 is TGTGCCTGCAGCACCGGGACTAGTACCTACAATGAGCAGTTCTTC. Residues: CACSTGTSTYNEQFF.

Notes on this clonotype: One junction end does not reproduce the germline sequence, and a read error may be involved. The gene calls are TRBV4-2 and TRBJ2-7; D gene ambiguous. The CDR3 totals 14 residues. CDR1 is LGHNA and CDR2 is YNFKEQ in the germline V gene. As DNA, the CDR3 is TGTGCCAGCAGCCAAGATGTGAGCACCTACGAACAGTACTTC. Translating gives CASSQDVSTYEQYF.

The chain combines TRBV12-5 with TRBJ2-5; no reliable D call. V lost 4 bases, J lost 1 base, and 10 bases lay in between. The CDR3 totals 14 residues. The germline gives CDR1 LGHNT, CDR2 FRNRAP. CDR3 protein: CASGSHRLQETQYF. The CDR3 DNA follows: TGTGCTAGTGGTTCACATCGACTCCAAGAGACCCAGTACTTC.

With regard to this clonotype: The junction departs from germline at one end; a sequencing error may be responsible. J is TRBJ2-3 and V is TRBV20-1, with D tentatively TRBD1 or TRBD2 (6 bases each). The CDR3 is 15 residues long. Germline assignment: CDR1 DFQATT and CDR2 SNEGSKA (reference sequence). The CDR3 is CGARVPGAGTDTQFF. CDR3 coding DNA: TGCGGTGCTAGAGTCCCGGGGGCTGGCACAGATACGCAGTTTTTT.

A remark on this clonotype: One junction end disagrees with the germline gene, perhaps due to a read error. This chain links TRBV12-3 or TRBV12-4 with TRBJ2-1; 12 positions agree with TRBD2. This CDR3 has 16 residues. The CDR3 bases are TGTACCAGCACCCACCGACCTAGCGGGGGGGTTAATAAGCAGTTCTTC. It codes for CTSTHRPSGGVNKQFF.

To note about this clonotype: Being one base from a much bigger clone, this may be a read error. The CDR3 ends on some other residue instead of the conserved phenylalanine or tryptophan, so this is likely a read error. CDR3 sequence (DNA): TGTGCCAGCAGTTTGAGCCACAATGAGCAGTTCTCC. Encoded protein: CASSLSHNEQFS. The V gene is TRBV12-3 or TRBV12-4, the J gene TRBJ2-1; D is unclear. The CDR3 covers 12 residues. V was cut by 3 bases and J by 5 bases, with 5 bases left in between.

On this clonotype itself: A much bigger clone sits one base away, suggesting this may be a read error. The chain employs TRBV29-1 and TRBJ1-1; D is uncertain. V lost 4 bases and J lost 10, with 16 bases in between. Germline V lookup: CDR1 SQVTM, CDR2 ANQGSEA. This CDR3 is built from 12 residues. The CDR3 spells CSVVAERPGAFF. The CDR3 DNA sequence: TGCAGCGTTGTGGCGGAGAGGCCTGGAGCTTTCTTT.

Ten or more counts support this clonotype. This chain uses TRBV6-6 with TRBJ1-1; D is unclear. Germline V gene lookup returns CDR1 MNHNY and CDR2 SVGAGI (reference sequence). The CDR3 loop spans 12 amino acids. V was pared by 7 bases and J by 5 bases, with 11 bases between. The CDR3 DNA reads as TGTGCCAGCACCGACGTAGGTACTGAAGCTTTCTTT. Its translation: CASTDVGTEAFF.

This clonotype was seen a few times. This may be a read error: a much more frequent sequence differs by one nucleotide. The chain joins TRBV6-6 to TRBJ1-5; D perhaps matches TRBD1 (5 bases). The germline CDR1 and CDR2 sequences are MNHNY and SVGAGI (reference sequence). The CDR3 runs 12 residues. Trimming removed 5 bases from V and 7 bases from J, with 9 bases in between. The CDR3 sequence is CASSQRGQPQHF. The CDR3 nucleotides read TGTGCCAGCAGTCAGCGGGGCCAGCCCCAGCATTTT.